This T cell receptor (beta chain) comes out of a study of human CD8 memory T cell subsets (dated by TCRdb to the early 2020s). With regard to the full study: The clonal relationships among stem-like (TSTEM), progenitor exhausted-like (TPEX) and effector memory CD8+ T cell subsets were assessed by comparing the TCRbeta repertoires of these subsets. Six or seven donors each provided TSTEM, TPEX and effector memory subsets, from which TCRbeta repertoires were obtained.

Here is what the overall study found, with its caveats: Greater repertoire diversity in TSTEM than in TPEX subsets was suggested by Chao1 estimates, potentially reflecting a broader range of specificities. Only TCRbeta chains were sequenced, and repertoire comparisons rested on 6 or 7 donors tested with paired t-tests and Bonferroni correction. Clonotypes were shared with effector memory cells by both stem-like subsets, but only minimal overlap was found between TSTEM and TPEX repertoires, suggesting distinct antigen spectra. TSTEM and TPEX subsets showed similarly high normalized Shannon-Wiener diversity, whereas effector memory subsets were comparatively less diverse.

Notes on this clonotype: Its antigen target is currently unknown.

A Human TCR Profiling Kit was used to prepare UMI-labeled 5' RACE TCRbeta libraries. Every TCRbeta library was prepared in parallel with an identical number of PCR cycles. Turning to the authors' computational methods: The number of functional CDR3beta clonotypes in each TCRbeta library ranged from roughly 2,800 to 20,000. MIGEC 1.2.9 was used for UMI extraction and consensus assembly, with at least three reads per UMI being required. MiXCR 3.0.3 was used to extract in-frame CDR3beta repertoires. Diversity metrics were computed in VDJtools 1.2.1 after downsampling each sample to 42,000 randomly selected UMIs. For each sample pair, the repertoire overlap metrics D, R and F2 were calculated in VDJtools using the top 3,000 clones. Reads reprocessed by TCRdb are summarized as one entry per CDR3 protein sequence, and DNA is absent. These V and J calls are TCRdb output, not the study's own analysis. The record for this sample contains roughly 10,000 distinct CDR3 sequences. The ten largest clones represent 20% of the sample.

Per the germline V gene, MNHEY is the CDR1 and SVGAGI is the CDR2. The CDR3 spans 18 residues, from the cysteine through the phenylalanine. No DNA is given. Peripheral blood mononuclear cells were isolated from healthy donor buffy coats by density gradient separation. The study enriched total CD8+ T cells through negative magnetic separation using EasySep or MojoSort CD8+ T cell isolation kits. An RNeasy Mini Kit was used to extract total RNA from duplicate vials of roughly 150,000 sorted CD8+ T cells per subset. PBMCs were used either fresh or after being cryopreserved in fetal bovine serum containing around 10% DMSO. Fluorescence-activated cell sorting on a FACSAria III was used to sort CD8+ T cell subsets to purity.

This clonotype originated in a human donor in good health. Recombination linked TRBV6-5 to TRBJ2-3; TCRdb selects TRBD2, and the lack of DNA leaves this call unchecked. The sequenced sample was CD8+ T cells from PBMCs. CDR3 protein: CASSQTSGDYIGTDTQYF.